This TCR beta chain was documented in a study of follicular helper T cells after annual influenza vaccination. Study observations and caveats: Day 7 ICOS+CD38+ clones later appeared mostly in ICOS-CD38- cTfh. Yearly vaccinations repeatedly recalled conserved clonotypes in ICOS+CD38+ cTfh.

Time point indicated: 2013-2014 season, 7 days after vaccination. Trimming stripped 0 bases from V and 4 bases from J, with 10 bases between. Germline values: CDR1 SGHRS, CDR2 YFSETQ. The length of the CDR3 is 15 residues. The table came from immunoSEQ multiplex PCR; TCRdb's copy has only in-frame clones and leaves some out. The profile covers around 9,000 clones, with about 80% appearing a single time and over 0.45% taken by the ten largest. Details on this clone: What it recognizes is unknown.

The rearrangement uses TRBV5-1 and TRBJ2-2; the D is unclear. This clonotype was sampled from an adult who received the influenza vaccine. The source was CXCR5- memory CD4+ T cells sorted from blood, collected 7 days after influenza vaccination. The CDR3 DNA follows: TGCGCCAGCAGCTTGGATCAGGTCGGCACCGGGGAGCTGTTTTTT. Its translation: CASSLDQVGTGELFF.